Listed here are 28 T cell receptor beta chains from one sample, sequenced in a study of beta chain features in type 1 diabetes. Since all of the isolated RNA was reverse transcribed, expressed TCRB transcripts were what got sequenced. TCRdb keeps only in-frame clones here, not all; method: immunoSEQ multiplex PCR. The top ten clones hold over 2% of a sample with tens of thousands of clones, around 50% of them seen once. The sequenced sample was Tregs from blood. Receptor source: a woman between 18 and 29 years old in good health.

J is TRBJ1-5 and V is TRBV6-5, with 7 positions matching TRBD1. CDR1 is MNHEY, CDR2 SVGAGI, per germline. V shed 2 bases and J 5 bases; nucleotides not matched to a gene: 3. The CDR3 runs to 14 residues. CDR3 DNA: TGTGCCAGCAGTTACAACCAGGGGGATCAGCCCCAGCATTTT. It specifies CASSYNQGDQPQHF.

This sequence joins TRBV7-9 and TRBJ1-5; 10 positions agree with TRBD1. Germline V gives CDR1 SEHNR, CDR2 FQNEAQ (reference sequence). The V segment lost 4 bases and the J segment 2 bases; nucleotides outside the gene matches: 5. This CDR3 spans 16 amino acids. The CDR3 nucleotides read TGTGCCAGCAGCTACGGACAGGGGGTTCGCAATCAGCCCCAGCATTTT. Its protein is CASSYGQGVRNQPQHF.

V gene TRBV6-6 combines with J gene TRBJ2-5, with 8 bases identical to TRBD1. V was clipped by 2 bases and J by 3 bases; unmatched bases: 8. The germline V gene encodes CDR1 MNHNY and CDR2 SVGAGI (reference sequence). The CDR3 contains 16 residues. CDR3 DNA: TGTGCCAGCAGTTACACCGGGACAGGCCGGAAAGAGACCCAGTACTTC. Protein sequence: CASSYTGTGRKETQYF.

V is TRBV7-8 and J is TRBJ2-1, with D hard to call. V was trimmed by 1 base and J by 0 bases, leaving 10 bases between them. This CDR3 has 16 amino acids. Germline lookup yields CDR1 SGHVS and CDR2 FQNEAQ. CDR3 bases: TGTGCCAGCAGCTTAGGTCGCCCGAGCTCCTACAATGAGCAGTTCTTC. Protein product: CASSLGRPSSYNEQFF.

J is TRBJ2-2 and V is TRBV4-2; 7 nucleotides agree with TRBD1. The CDR3 runs 18 residues. CDR1 is LGHNA and CDR2 is YNFKEQ in the germline V gene. Trimming removed 2 bases from V and 3 bases from J; junction bases left unmatched: 12. CDR3 amino acids: CASSQPSGARGYTGELFF. The CDR3 bases are TGTGCCAGCAGCCAACCATCAGGGGCCAGGGGGTACACCGGGGAGCTGTTTTTT.

This chain connects TRBV30 to TRBJ2-3, with 12 bases aligning to TRBD2. The CDR3 loop spans 14 amino acids. Germline assignment: CDR1 GTSNPN and CDR2 SVGIG (reference sequence). V lost 3 bases and J lost 6; bases outside the gene matches: 4. The CDR3 nucleotides read TGTGCCTGGAGGGGACTAGCGGGTTCCGATACGCAGTATTTT. Protein: CAWRGLAGSDTQYF.

This chain links TRBV28 with TRBJ1-5, with D possibly TRBD1 on 5 matching bases. Germline lookup yields CDR1 MDHEN and CDR2 SYDVKM. The CDR3 extends over 15 amino acids. V was pared by 6 bases and J by 7 bases, with 19 bases between. In DNA form, the CDR3 reads TGTGCCAGCAGGATCTGGGGGGGACGTAACCAGCCCCAGCATTTT. Translated, it gives CASRIWGGRNQPQHF. Combining the CDR3 with reference TRBV28 and TRBJ1-5 gives the whole variable domain DVKVTQSSRYLVKRTGEKVFLECVQDMDHENMFWYRQDPGLGLRLIYFSYDVKMKEKGDIPEGYSVSREKKERFSLILESASTNQTSMYLCASRIWGGRNQPQHFGDGTRLSIL.

The chain combines TRBV18 with TRBJ2-1; a possible D gene is TRBD1 (5 bases). V lost 4 bases to trimming and J lost 3 bases, with 10 bases between them. The germline CDR1 and CDR2 sequences are KGHSH and LQKENI. The CDR3 contains 14 residues. CDR3 in amino acids: CASSRPTDYNEQFF. CDR3 sequence (DNA): TGTGCCAGCTCACGCCCGACAGACTACAATGAGCAGTTCTTC.

In its sample, this clone was seen a few times. This chain links TRBV27 with TRBJ1-4; D call uncertain. From germline, CDR1 is MNHEY and CDR2 SMNVEV (reference sequence). The CDR3 is made up of 13 amino acids. Trimming stripped 5 bases from V and 5 bases from J, with 9 bases between. The CDR3 is CASSRSWNEKLFF. Written as DNA, the CDR3 is TGTGCCAGCAGTCGTAGCTGGAATGAAAAACTGTTTTTT.

The V gene is TRBV15, the J gene TRBJ1-5; D possibly corresponds to TRBD1 (5 bases). Trimming left V 3 bases short and J 1 base short, with 13 bases between. The CDR3 has 16 amino acids. The V gene's germline CDR1 is LNHNV and CDR2 YYDKDF (reference sequence). Here the CDR3 reads CATSRTGGGSNQPQHF. DNA for the CDR3: TGTGCCACCAGCAGGACGGGGGGGGGAAGCAATCAGCCCCAGCATTTT. Full variable domain (missing parts from reference TRBV15 and TRBJ1-5): DAMVIQNPRYQVTQFGKPVTLSCSQTLNHNVMYWYQQKSSQAPKLLFHYYDKDFNNEADTPDNFQSRRPNTSFCFLDIRSPGLGDTAMYLCATSRTGGGSNQPQHFGDGTRLSIL.

This sequence joins TRBV11-2 and TRBJ1-2, with no clear D. V was clipped by 5 bases and J by 7 bases, with 23 bases between them. The CDR3 is 16 residues long. The germline CDR1 and CDR2 sequences are SGHAT and FQNNGV. Here the CDR3 reads CASSVQAGVVGSGYTF. The CDR3 DNA reads as TGTGCCAGCAGCGTCCAGGCCGGGGTGGTTGGGTCTGGCTACACCTTC.

The CDR3, as DNA: TGTGCCAGCAGCTCAGACAGGGGTTGGAATGAGCAGTTCTTC. Translating gives CASSSDRGWNEQFF. The V gene is TRBV7-9, the J gene TRBJ2-1; 8 nucleotides line up with TRBD1. Germline V gene data show CDR1 as SEHNR and CDR2 as FQNEAQ (reference sequence). The junction had 6 bases not matched to a gene; V was cut back by 4 bases and J by 7 bases. The CDR3 totals 14 residues. Full variable domain (missing parts from reference TRBV7-9 and TRBJ2-1): DTGVSQNPRHKITKRGQNVTFRCDPISEHNRLYWYRQTLGQGPEFLTYFQNEAQLEKSRLLSDRFSAERPKGSFSTLEIQRTEQGDSAMYLCASSSDRGWNEQFFGPGTRLTVL.

J is TRBJ1-4 and V is TRBV2; weak D call: TRBD1 (6 bases). CDR3 length equals 14 residues. Trimming cost V 3 bases and J 6 bases, with 11 bases left between them. Looked up from germline, CDR1 is SNHLY and CDR2 is FYNNEI. The CDR3 bases are TGTGCCAGCAGTGACACAGGGATCTATGAAAAACTGTTTTTT. It encodes CASSDTGIYEKLFF.

The rearrangement uses TRBV28 and TRBJ2-3; 12 nucleotides line up with TRBD2. The CDR3 is 17 amino acids. Losses at the gene ends were 5 bases for V and 2 bases for J; bases not matched to a gene: 8. Germline CDR1 reads MDHEN; CDR2 reads SYDVKM. CDR3 amino acids: CASSELGLAGATDTQYF. In DNA form, the CDR3 reads TGTGCCAGCAGTGAGCTGGGACTAGCGGGCGCCACAGATACGCAGTATTTT.

About this clone: Its ends do not fully match the called genes, so a read error is possible. The J gene is TRBJ1-4, the V gene TRBV2, with D unresolved. This CDR3 is built from 11 residues. Germline CDR1 SNHLY, CDR2 FYNNEI. The CDR3 protein is CASSSRREEYF. CDR3 DNA: TGTGCCAGCAGTTCAAGACGGGAAGAGTATTTT.

The chain carries TRBV5-6 and TRBJ2-5; D may be TRBD1 (7 bases). V was pared by 4 bases and J by 11 bases, with 24 bases between. This CDR3 has 15 residues. Germline V CDR1 and CDR2: SGHDT, YYEEEE. CDR3 protein: CASSQIQGGAREQYF. CDR3 nucleotide sequence: TGTGCCAGCAGCCAGATCCAGGGGGGAGCGAGAGAGCAGTACTTC.

This clone was seen a single time. The chain joins TRBV7-8 to TRBJ2-7, with TRBD1 identical over 10 bases. Trimming cost V 3 bases and J 6 bases; bases outside gene matches: 5. Germline V gene sequence: CDR1 SGHVS, CDR2 FQNEAQ. CDR3 length: 14 amino acids. CDR3 sequence reads: CASSFTGTGAEQYF. Here the CDR3 DNA reads TGTGCCAGCAGCTTCACCGGGACAGGGGCCGAGCAGTACTTC.

This clone was found a few times. V gene TRBV30 combines with J gene TRBJ1-5; D is possibly TRBD1 (5 bases). Trimming took off 1 base at V and 0 bases at J, with 7 bases between the two ends. The germline V gene encodes CDR1 GTSNPN and CDR2 SVGIG (reference sequence). This CDR3 has 14 residues. For the CDR3, the DNA is TGTGCCTGGAGTGCGGACATTAGCAATCAGCCCCAGCATTTT. It yields the protein CAWSADISNQPQHF. Using reference TRBV30 and TRBJ1-5 for the parts outside the CDR3, the full variable domain is SQTIHQWPATLVQPVGSPLSLECTVEGTSNPNLYWYRQAAGRGLQLLFYSVGIGQISSEVPQNLSASRPQDRQFILSSKKLLLSDSGFYLCAWSADISNQPQHFGDGTRLSIL.

This chain joins TRBV19 and TRBJ1-1; 7 nucleotides agree with TRBD1. V dropped 3 bases and J dropped 0; count of bases not matched to a gene: 4. The CDR3 contains 15 residues. Per germline, CDR1 LNHDA and CDR2 SQIVND (reference sequence). The CDR3 DNA is TGTGCCAGTAGTATTTGGACAGGAGTGAACACTGAAGCTTTCTTT. Translation gives CASSIWTGVNTEAFF. The variable domain in full, with the rest retrieved from reference TRBV19 and TRBJ1-1, is DGGITQSPKYLFRKEGQNVTLSCEQNLNHDAMYWYRQDPGQGLRLIYYSQIVNDFQKGDIAEGYSVSREKKESFPLTVTSAQKNPTAFYLCASSIWTGVNTEAFFGQGTRLTVV.

The genes are TRBV7-2 and TRBJ2-2; 11 bases are shared with TRBD2. The germline V gene encodes CDR1 SGHTA and CDR2 FQGNSA. CDR3 length: 15 residues. The J segment lost 4 bases and the V segment lost 5 bases, leaving 3 bases of the junction unmatched. CDR3 amino acids: CASSPLAGGTGELFF. CDR3 in DNA: TGTGCCAGCAGCCCCCTAGCGGGAGGCACCGGGGAGCTGTTTTTT.

The chain has TRBV6-6 and TRBJ1-1, with 8 bases identical to TRBD1. From germline, CDR1 is MNHNY and CDR2 SVGAGI (reference sequence). CDR3 length: 15 amino acids. The junction had 6 bases not matched to a gene; V was cut back by 6 bases and J by 0 bases. CDR3 residues: CASSGQGHMNTEAFF. In nucleotides, the CDR3 is TGTGCCAGCAGCGGACAGGGCCACATGAACACTGAAGCTTTCTTT.

The CDR3 DNA reads TGTGCCAGCCACACTAGCGGAGTATACAATGAGCAGTTCTTC. Translating it yields CASHTSGVYNEQFF. The chain links TRBV18 to TRBJ2-1; 8 bases match TRBD2. Germline assignment: CDR1 KGHSH and CDR2 LQKENI. V shed 8 bases, J shed 4 bases, and the junction held 7 bases outside the gene matches. The CDR3 totals 14 residues.

The chain recombines TRBV5-1 with TRBJ1-2, with TRBD1 matching 7 bases. The V and J ends lost 4 bases and 0 bases, in that order; junction bases with no gene match: 6. Germline assignment: CDR1 SGHRS and CDR2 YFSETQ. The CDR3 totals 15 residues. This CDR3 reads CASSPGTEPNYGYTF. In nucleotides, the CDR3 is TGCGCCAGCAGCCCGGGGACAGAACCTAACTATGGCTACACCTTC.

J is TRBJ2-5 and V is TRBV13; D is perhaps TRBD1 (6 bases). The J call could be wrong; TRBJ2-7 is a better fit for the DNA end. This CDR3 has 14 amino acids. In germline, CDR1 is PRHDT, CDR2 FYEKMQ (reference sequence). This chain's CDR3 is CASSLAAGAYEQYF. For the CDR3, the DNA is TGTGCCAGCAGCTTAGCCGCAGGGGCTTACGAGCAGTACTTC.

J is TRBJ2-7 and V is TRBV23-1, with D tentatively TRBD2 (6 bases). TRBV23-1 is given ORF status, its function remaining uncertain. Trimming removed 3 bases at V and 7 bases at J, with 16 bases between. The CDR3 totals 14 residues. Here the CDR3 reads CASSHEGRTKEQYF. The CDR3 DNA follows: TGCGCCAGCAGTCACGAGGGGAGGACTAAAGAGCAGTACTTC.

The rearrangement uses TRBV6-6 and TRBJ1-1; D is possibly TRBD1 (5 bases). This CDR3 is built from 13 residues. Trimming took off 2 bases at V and 10 bases at J, with 14 bases between the two ends. The germline V gene has CDR1 MNHNY and CDR2 SVGAGI (reference sequence). DNA for the CDR3: TGTGCCAGCAGTTACATGCAGGGTGGTGGAGCTTTCTTT. Amino acid sequence: CASSYMQGGGAFF.

This clone appeared a single time. The V call is TRBV6-1, the J call TRBJ1-5; TRBD1 matches at 8 bases. V shed 5 bases and J 4 bases; nucleotides not matched to a gene: 7. The CDR3 is made up of 15 amino acids. Germline CDR1 MNHNS, CDR2 SASEGT. CDR3 region: CASSTGDRRNQPQHF. CDR3 nucleotide sequence: TGTGCCAGCAGTACGGGGGACAGGCGGAATCAGCCCCAGCATTTT.

The chain couples TRBV28 to TRBJ1-2; a possible D gene is TRBD1 (5 bases). Trimming cost V 4 bases and J 4 bases, with 13 bases left between them. The CDR3 is 14 residues long. From germline, CDR1 is MDHEN and CDR2 SYDVKM. DNA of the CDR3: TGTGCCAGCAGTTCTGGGGGGGGAGGCTATGGCTACACCTTC. Its protein product is CASSSGGGGYGYTF.